This T cell receptor beta chain was captured in a study of blood T cell repertoires in COVID-19. Only in-frame clones appear in the TCRdb table, and some are missing; sequencing was by immunoSEQ multiplex PCR. The sample yields approximately 170,000 clones, approximately 83% seen once. Germline-derived CDR1 and CDR2 are LNHDA and SQIVND (reference sequence). V lost 8 bases and J lost 0, with 19 bases in between. The CDR3 totals 16 residues. This clone came up once. This sequence was found in a human donor with acute or convalescent COVID-19. The donor label of this sample is uncertain. This chain connects TRBV19 to TRBJ1-2, with a tentative D call TRBD1 (5 bases). Material for sequencing was peripheral blood. CDR3 protein: CASGRRGTGANYGYTF. The CDR3 DNA is TGTGCCAGTGGTCGAAGAGGGACTGGAGCTAACTATGGCTACACCTTC.